These T cell receptor beta chains were read from a single sample in a study of technical replicates of blood from a handful of donors. TCRdb's table, derived via immunoSEQ multiplex PCR, lists solely in-frame clones and lacks some. The data hold some 89,000 clones, with less than 95% observed a single time. The sequenced sample consisted of T cells isolated from PBMCs. The receptors come from a human donor in good health. CDR3s include the opening cysteine and the closing phenylalanine or tryptophan. A D gene is named only where the DNA matches it firmly. For some rows the clone size is stated as once, few or many, or as a class when expanded; others skip it.

V gene	J gene	clone size	D gene	CDR3 DNA	CDR3 protein
TRBV9	TRBJ1-1	NA	NA	TGTGCCAGCAGCGTAGACGGGAACACTGAAGCTTTCTTT	CASSVDGNTEAFF
TRBV28	TRBJ2-1	once	NA	TGTGCCAGCAGGCTAAGCGAGCGCGCGGACAATGAGCAGTTCTTC	CASRLSERADNEQFF
TRBV5-1	TRBJ2-7	NA	NA	TGCGCCAGCAGCTATAGCTACGAGCAGTACTTC	CASSYSYEQYF
TRBV27	TRBJ1-6	NA	TRBD1	TGTGCCAGCAGGGGGACAGGGCAAAATTCACCCCTCCACTTT	CASRGTGQNSPLHF
TRBV12-5	TRBJ1-1	NA	NA	TGTGCTAGTGCCCTTCGAGTAAGGAACACTGAAGCTTTCTTT	CASALRVRNTEAFF
TRBV6-5	TRBJ1-1	NA	NA	TGTGCCAGCATCCCAGGGGAGAACACTGAAGCTTTCTTT	CASIPGENTEAFF
TRBV27	TRBJ2-3	NA	NA	TGTGCCAGCAGTGCCCGAGCTTCAGATACGCAGTATTTT	CASSARASDTQYF
TRBV7-2	TRBJ1-2	NA	NA	TGTGCCAGCAGCTTGGAGGGGTACAGCTATGGCTACACCTTC	CASSLEGYSYGYTF
TRBV7-6	TRBJ1-3	NA	NA	TGTGCCAGCAGCTTACCTACAGGCTCTGGAAACACCATATATTTT	CASSLPTGSGNTIYF
TRBV14	TRBJ1-1	few	TRBD1	TGTGCCAGCAGCCAGAGACAGGGACTGAACACTGAAGCTTTCTTT	CASSQRQGLNTEAFF
TRBV27	TRBJ2-2	NA	NA	TGTGCCAGCACCTCCAAAACTAAAAACACCGGGGAGCTGTTTTTT	CASTSKTKNTGELFF
TRBV6-5	TRBJ2-3	NA	NA	TGTGCCAGCAGTGGGGGGTGGGACACAGATACGCAGTATTTT	CASSGGWDTDTQYF
TRBV19	TRBJ1-1	NA	NA	TGTGCCAGCACACTGGGGGGGTATGGTGAAGCTTTCTTT	CASTLGGYGEAFF
TRBV5-4	TRBJ1-1	NA	NA	TGTGCCAGCAGCTTGTCGATCGGGGAATACACTGAAGCTTTCTTT	CASSLSIGEYTEAFF
TRBV2	TRBJ1-2	NA	NA	TGTGCCAGCAGTATGAGACAGGACTCCTATGGCTACACCTTC	CASSMRQDSYGYTF
TRBV28	TRBJ2-2	NA	NA	TGTGCCAGCAGTTTATCTAGCCCCACTCGGGCCGGGGAGCTGTTTTTT	CASSLSSPTRAGELFF
TRBV6-1	TRBJ2-5	NA	NA	TGTGCCAGCAGTGAAGGTTTGGGGGGTAGCCAGGAGACCCAGTACTTC	CASSEGLGGSQETQYF
TRBV6-5	TRBJ1-5	NA	NA	TGTGCCAGCAGGATACAGGGAAATAGCAATCAGCCCCAGCATTTT	CASRIQGNSNQPQHF
TRBV10-2	TRBJ2-7	NA	TRBD1	TGCGCCAGCGACGCCGACAGGGTAGGCGAGCAGTACTTC	CASDADRVGEQYF
TRBV27	TRBJ1-5	NA	NA	TGTGCCAGCAGTCTCCGTGGCAATCAGCCCCAGCATTTT	CASSLRGNQPQHF
TRBV6-5	TRBJ1-1	NA	NA	TGTGCCAGCAGACAAGACAGGCTGAACACTGAAGCTTTCTTT	CASRQDRLNTEAFF
TRBV29-1	TRBJ2-1	NA	NA	TGCAGCGTTGAAGGGCTAGTCGGCGGTGAGCAGTTCTTC	CSVEGLVGGEQFF
TRBV6-1	TRBJ1-2	NA	NA	TGTGCCAGCACCCAATTAACAGGTCCTAACTATGGCTACACCTTC	CASTQLTGPNYGYTF
TRBV28	TRBJ2-7	NA	NA	TGTGCCAGCAGTTTTATCCCTAGCAACGAGCAGTACTTC	CASSFIPSNEQYF
TRBV5-6	TRBJ2-2	NA	NA	TGTGCCAGCAGCTACGACACAGGGCCTTTCACCGGGGAGCTGTTTTTT	CASSYDTGPFTGELFF
TRBV27	TRBJ2-2	NA	NA	TGTGCCAGCAGTTTCGAACTAGTAGCTACCGGGGAGCTGTTTTTT	CASSFELVATGELFF
TRBV6-5	TRBJ1-4	NA	NA	TGTGCCAGCAGTTACTCCCCCAGGGCAACTAATGAAAAACTGTTTTTT	CASSYSPRATNEKLFF
TRBV5-4	TRBJ1-1	NA	TRBD1	TGTGCCAGCAACAGGGGACAGCTAAACACTGAAGCTTTCTTT	CASNRGQLNTEAFF
TRBV21-1	TRBJ1-2	once	NA	TGTGCCAGCAGCAAGAAAGCCCCGGCAGTGGGGGGTGGCTACACCTTC	CASSKKAPAVGGGYTF
TRBV14	TRBJ2-2	once	NA	TGTGCCAGCAGCCACGGCGGGGAGCTGTTTTTT	CASSHGGELFF
TRBV6-1	TRBJ2-1	NA	TRBD2	TGTGCCACCACTAGCGTTAGCTCCTACAATGAGCAGTTCTTC	CATTSVSSYNEQFF
TRBV14	TRBJ2-7	NA	NA	TGTGCCAGCAGCCCCGGGGCCTACGAGCAGTACTTC	CASSPGAYEQYF
TRBV7-9	TRBJ2-5	NA	NA	TGTGCCAGCACCGTACTCCAGGGGCTGGAGACCCAGTACTTC	CASTVLQGLETQYF
TRBV11-3	TRBJ2-2	NA	NA	TGTGCCAGCACCACAGGGACACTGAACACCGGGGAGCTGTTTTTT	CASTTGTLNTGELFF
TRBV9	TRBJ2-2	NA	NA	TGTGCCAGATCGGCCCCACAGGGGAGGGGGGAGCTGTTTTTT	CARSAPQGRGELFF
TRBV19	TRBJ2-1	NA	TRBD2	TGTGCCACTGGTGGTCAGCGGGAGGCCTATAATGAGCAGTTCTTC	CATGGQREAYNEQFF
TRBV10-3	TRBJ2-3	NA	TRBD2	TGTGCCTCTTATAGCGGGCCCACAGATACGCAGTATTTT	CASYSGPTDTQYF
TRBV6-1	TRBJ1-1	NA	NA	TGTGCCAGCAGTGAAGTACGACAGATGAACACTGAAGCTTTCTTT	CASSEVRQMNTEAFF
TRBV9	TRBJ2-1	NA	TRBD2	TGTGCCAGCAGCGTAGAACTAGCGGGAAATCACAATGAGCAGTTCTTC	CASSVELAGNHNEQFF
TRBV30	TRBJ2-1	NA	NA	TGTGCCTGGAGAGGCGACGGGTACAATGAGCAGTTCTTC	CAWRGDGYNEQFF
TRBV4-3	TRBJ1-2	NA	TRBD1	TGCGCCAGCAGCCAGCAGGGGGCTTCGAACTATGGCTACACCTTC	CASSQQGASNYGYTF
TRBV5-1	TRBJ1-2	NA	NA	TGCGCCAGCAGCTTGGAGATCCCAGGGGCTTATGGCTACACCTTC	CASSLEIPGAYGYTF
TRBV5-1	TRBJ2-2	NA	TRBD2	TGCGCCAGCAGTCCACCTAGCGGGGTCAACACCGGGGAGCTGTTTTTT	CASSPPSGVNTGELFF
TRBV7-9	TRBJ2-4	NA	TRBD1	TGTGCCAGCAGCTCCTCGACAGGGTTAGCCAAAAACATTCAGTACTTC	CASSSSTGLAKNIQYF
TRBV9	TRBJ2-5	NA	NA	TGTGCCAGCAGCGTAGTTGTGGGAGGAGAGACCCAGTACTTC	CASSVVVGGETQYF
TRBV6-6	TRBJ2-2	NA	TRBD1	TGTGCCAGCGGGTACTCAGGGGGCTGGGACACCGGGGAGCTGTTTTTT	CASGYSGGWDTGELFF
TRBV21-1	TRBJ1-5	NA	NA	TGTGCCAACCGACCGACCAAAAGAGGCCAGCCCCAGCATTTT	CANRPTKRGQPQHF
TRBV27	TRBJ2-1	NA	TRBD2	TGTGCCAGCAGTCCCCAGGCTAGCGGTCCATACAATGAGCAGTTCTTC	CASSPQASGPYNEQFF
TRBV6-6	TRBJ2-1	NA	TRBD2	TGTGCCAGCAGCTACCAGCGGGAGGAACAGAATGAGCAGTTCTTC	CASSYQREEQNEQFF
TRBV6-5	TRBJ2-1	NA	NA	TGTGCCAGCAGTATCGGAGAGCGCGAGCAGTTCTTC	CASSIGEREQFF
TRBV2	TRBJ1-1	NA	NA	TGTGCCAGCAGTGAAGGACACCCGAACACTGAAGCTTTCTTT	CASSEGHPNTEAFF
TRBV19	TRBJ1-5	once	NA	TGTGCCAGTAGTATAGCTTCATCCTATAGCAATCAGCCCCAGCATTTT	CASSIASSYSNQPQHF
TRBV5-1	TRBJ2-7	once	NA	TGCGCCAGCAGCATATATACAGGCGACCCCTACGAGCAGTACTTC	CASSIYTGDPYEQYF
TRBV5-1	TRBJ2-5	NA	NA	TGCGCCAGCCAAACATCGGGGGAGAGGCAAGAGACCCAGTACTTC	CASQTSGERQETQYF
TRBV6-5	TRBJ2-7	NA	TRBD2	TGTGCCAGCAGTTACTTTCGGACTAGCGGAAACTACGAGCAGTACTTC	CASSYFRTSGNYEQYF
TRBV2	TRBJ2-1	NA	TRBD2	TGTGCCAGCAGTGAACGGACTAGCGGGAGTGAGCAGTTCTTC	CASSERTSGSEQFF
TRBV6-5	TRBJ1-1	NA	NA	TGTGCCAGCAGTTACGGAGACTGGAACACTGAAGCTTTCTTT	CASSYGDWNTEAFF